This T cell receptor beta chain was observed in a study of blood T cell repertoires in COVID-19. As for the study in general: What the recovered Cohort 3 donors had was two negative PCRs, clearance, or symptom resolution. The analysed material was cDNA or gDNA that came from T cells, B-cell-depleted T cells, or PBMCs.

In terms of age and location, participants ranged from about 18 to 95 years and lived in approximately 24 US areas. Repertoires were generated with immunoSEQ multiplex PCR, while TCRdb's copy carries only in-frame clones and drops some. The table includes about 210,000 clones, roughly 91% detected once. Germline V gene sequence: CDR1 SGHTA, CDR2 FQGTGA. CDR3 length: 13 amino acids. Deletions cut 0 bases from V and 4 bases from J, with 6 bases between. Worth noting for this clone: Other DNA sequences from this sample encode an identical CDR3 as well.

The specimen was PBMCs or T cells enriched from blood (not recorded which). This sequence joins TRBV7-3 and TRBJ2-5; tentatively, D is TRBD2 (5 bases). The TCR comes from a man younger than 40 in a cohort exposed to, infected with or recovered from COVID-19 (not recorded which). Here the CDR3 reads CASSLTGGETQYF. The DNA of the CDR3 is TGTGCCAGCAGCTTAACTGGAGGAGAGACCCAGTACTTC.